The next 8 T cell receptor beta chains were all read from a single sample in a study of immune characterization of retroperitoneal liposarcoma. Each CDR3 protein is one row after TCRdb ran MiXCR on the PCR reads. The data show over 2,000 distinct CDR3 sequences, with 50% seen just once and more than 45% held by the top ten. The sample consisted of tumor tissue. These receptors came from a female donor with retroperitoneal liposarcoma.

This rearrangement joins TRBV12-3 or TRBV12-4 to TRBJ2-3; D remains ambiguous. V was shortened by 3 bases and J by 11 bases, with 18 bases between the two germline ends. This CDR3 comprises 14 residues. The CDR3 loop is CASSLGRVSYEQYF. The CDR3 nucleotides are TGTGCCAGCAGTTTGGGCAGAGTCTCCTACGAGCAGTATTTT.

This clonotype was seen a handful of times. The chain couples TRBV6-1 to TRBJ2-4; TRBD1 matches 9 bases. Germline V gene data show CDR1 as MNHNS and CDR2 as SASEGT. The CDR3 is 15 residues long. V shed 7 bases and J 1 base; nucleotides not matched to a gene: 5. CDR3 sequence: CASTDRGRAKNIQYF. The CDR3 region has the DNA TGTGCCAGCACTGACAGGGGGAGGGCCAAAAACATTCAGTACTTC.

V is TRBV7-2 and J is TRBJ2-5; 10 bases are a match to TRBD1. Judging by the DNA end, TRBJ2-7 fits better; the J call may be wrong. There are 13 residues in the CDR3. Germline V gives CDR1 SGHTA, CDR2 FQGNSA. The CDR3 protein is CASSSGTGDEQYF. For the CDR3, the DNA is TGTGCCAGCAGCTCTGGGACAGGGGACGAGCAGTACTTC.

About this clonotype: This could be a read error, since a much larger clone is one nucleotide away. The chain uses TRBV6-2 or TRBV6-3 and TRBJ2-1; 7 positions match TRBD2. Germline V CDR1 and CDR2: MNHEY, SVGEGT. The CDR3 sequence is 15 residues long. The CDR3 DNA reads as TGTGCCAACAGTTTTTACAAGGGGAGGGTCAATGAGCAGTTCTTC. It translates to CANSFYKGRVNEQFF.

This clonotype is labeled medium-sized (0.01 to 0.1%). A junction boundary mismatches the germline segment, possibly from a read error. The genes are TRBV6-1 and TRBJ2-5; the D is unclear. Germline V gene lookup returns CDR1 MNHNS and CDR2 SASEGT. This CDR3 is built from 13 residues. This CDR3 reads CASSSRPQGTQYF. As DNA, the CDR3 is TGTGCCAGCAGCTCCCGACCCCAAGGGACCCAGTACTTC.

This sequence joins TRBV6-1 and TRBJ2-6; 12 positions match TRBD1. Germline V CDR1 and CDR2: MNHNS, SASEGT. V shed 2 bases and J 4 bases; nucleotides not matched to a gene: 6. This CDR3 is built from 18 residues. The CDR3 is CASSEWDRGQGGANVLTF. CDR3 coding DNA: TGTGCCAGCAGTGAATGGGACAGGGGGCAGGGAGGGGCCAACGTCCTGACTTTC.

The genes are TRBV6-6 and TRBJ2-5; the match to TRBD1 covers 7 bases. In germline, CDR1 is MNHNY, CDR2 SVGAGI (reference sequence). The CDR3 totals 16 residues. With 5 bases clipped from V and 1 base from J, the junction kept 10 bases outside the gene matches. The CDR3 protein is CASSAHTGVGQETQYF. Written as DNA, the CDR3 is TGTGCCAGCAGTGCTCATACAGGGGTAGGCCAAGAGACCCAGTACTTC.

The gene calls are TRBV7-3 and TRBJ2-5, with TRBD1 identical over 7 bases. The J call may be mistaken, given a closer DNA end match to TRBJ2-7. CDR1 and CDR2 (germline): SGHTA, FQGTGA. This CDR3 is 15 amino acids long. In DNA, the CDR3 is TGTGCCAGCAGCTCAACGAGGACAGGACACTACGAGCAGTACTTC. Its protein is CASSSTRTGHYEQYF.